A single TCR beta chain is shown here with its context. The data were taken from a study of blood T cell repertoires in COVID-19. At the level of the study: PBMCs, B-cell-depleted T cells, or T cells provided the cDNA or gDNA that made up the material.

Participant age was about 18 to 89 years, and participants resided in approximately 24 US areas. Cohort allocation depended upon clinical history that participants reported. The assay was immunoSEQ multiplex PCR, and TCRdb's table has in-frame clones only and misses some. The table lists around 20,000 clones, around 88% of them singletons, with 4.5% to 6% in the top ten. The CDR3 sequence is 16 residues long. CDR1 is SGHVS, CDR2 FNYEAQ, per germline. Trimming at V came to 6 bases and at J to 6 bases, leaving 14 bases not matched to a gene. The chain combines TRBV7-6 with TRBJ2-1; 7 bases are a match to TRBD2. Sequencing used PBMCs or T cells enriched from blood (not recorded which). The source of this sequence is a woman in her 30s who had recovered from COVID-19. The CDR3 reads CASSNPLTGGLNEQFF. CDR3 bases: TGTGCCAGCAGTAACCCCCTAACGGGGGGTCTCAATGAGCAGTTCTTC.